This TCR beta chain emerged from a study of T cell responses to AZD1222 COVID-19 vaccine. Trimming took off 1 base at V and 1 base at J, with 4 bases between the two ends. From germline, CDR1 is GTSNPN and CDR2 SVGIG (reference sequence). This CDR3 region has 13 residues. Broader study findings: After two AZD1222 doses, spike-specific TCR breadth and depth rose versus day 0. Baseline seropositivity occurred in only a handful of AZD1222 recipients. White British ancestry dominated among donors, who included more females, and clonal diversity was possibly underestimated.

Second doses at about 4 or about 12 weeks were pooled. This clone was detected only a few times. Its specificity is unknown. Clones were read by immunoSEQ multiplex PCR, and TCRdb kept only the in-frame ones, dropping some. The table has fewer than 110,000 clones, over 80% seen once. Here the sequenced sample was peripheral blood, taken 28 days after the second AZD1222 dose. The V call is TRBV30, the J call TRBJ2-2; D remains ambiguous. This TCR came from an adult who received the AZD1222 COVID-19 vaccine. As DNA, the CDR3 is TGTGCCTGGAGTGGGGGGAACACCGGGGAGCTGTTTTTT. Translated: CAWSGGNTGELFF.